The present T cell receptor (beta chain) was sequenced within a study of blood T cell repertoires in COVID-19. In the source study's methods: Reference gene primer amplification gave nucleated cell count estimates. Data came from immunoSEQ multiplex PCR; TCRdb stores just in-frame clones and leaves some out. From that table come the V and J calls and clone size; the DNA was used to work out D and trimming. The table lists 120,000 or so clones, 86% of them singletons. This clonotype was sampled from a man aged 40-49 years with acute or convalescent COVID-19. The sequenced sample consisted of peripheral blood.

This chain's CDR3 is CASSILGTASGANVLTF. The CDR3 DNA sequence: TGTGCCAGTAGTATCCTCGGGACAGCTTCTGGGGCCAACGTCCTGACTTTC. The chain couples TRBV19 to TRBJ2-6; 7 positions match TRBD1. Germline lookup yields CDR1 LNHDA and CDR2 SQIVND (reference sequence). Losses at the gene ends were 3 bases for V and 1 base for J; bases not matched to a gene: 6. The CDR3 runs to 17 residues.